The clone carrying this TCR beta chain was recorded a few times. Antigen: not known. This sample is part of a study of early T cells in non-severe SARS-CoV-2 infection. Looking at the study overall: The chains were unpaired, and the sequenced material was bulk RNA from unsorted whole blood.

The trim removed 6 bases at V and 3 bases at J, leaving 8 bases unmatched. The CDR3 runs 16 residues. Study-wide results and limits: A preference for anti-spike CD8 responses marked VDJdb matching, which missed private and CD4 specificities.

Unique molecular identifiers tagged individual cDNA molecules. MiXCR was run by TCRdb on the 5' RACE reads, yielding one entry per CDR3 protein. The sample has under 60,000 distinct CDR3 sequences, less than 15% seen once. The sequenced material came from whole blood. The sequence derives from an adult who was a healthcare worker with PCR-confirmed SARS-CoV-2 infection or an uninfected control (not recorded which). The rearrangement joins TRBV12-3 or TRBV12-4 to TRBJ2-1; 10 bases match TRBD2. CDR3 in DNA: TGTGCCAGCAGGAGACAGGGACTAGCGCACTACAATGAGCAGTTCTTC. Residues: CASRRQGLAHYNEQFF.